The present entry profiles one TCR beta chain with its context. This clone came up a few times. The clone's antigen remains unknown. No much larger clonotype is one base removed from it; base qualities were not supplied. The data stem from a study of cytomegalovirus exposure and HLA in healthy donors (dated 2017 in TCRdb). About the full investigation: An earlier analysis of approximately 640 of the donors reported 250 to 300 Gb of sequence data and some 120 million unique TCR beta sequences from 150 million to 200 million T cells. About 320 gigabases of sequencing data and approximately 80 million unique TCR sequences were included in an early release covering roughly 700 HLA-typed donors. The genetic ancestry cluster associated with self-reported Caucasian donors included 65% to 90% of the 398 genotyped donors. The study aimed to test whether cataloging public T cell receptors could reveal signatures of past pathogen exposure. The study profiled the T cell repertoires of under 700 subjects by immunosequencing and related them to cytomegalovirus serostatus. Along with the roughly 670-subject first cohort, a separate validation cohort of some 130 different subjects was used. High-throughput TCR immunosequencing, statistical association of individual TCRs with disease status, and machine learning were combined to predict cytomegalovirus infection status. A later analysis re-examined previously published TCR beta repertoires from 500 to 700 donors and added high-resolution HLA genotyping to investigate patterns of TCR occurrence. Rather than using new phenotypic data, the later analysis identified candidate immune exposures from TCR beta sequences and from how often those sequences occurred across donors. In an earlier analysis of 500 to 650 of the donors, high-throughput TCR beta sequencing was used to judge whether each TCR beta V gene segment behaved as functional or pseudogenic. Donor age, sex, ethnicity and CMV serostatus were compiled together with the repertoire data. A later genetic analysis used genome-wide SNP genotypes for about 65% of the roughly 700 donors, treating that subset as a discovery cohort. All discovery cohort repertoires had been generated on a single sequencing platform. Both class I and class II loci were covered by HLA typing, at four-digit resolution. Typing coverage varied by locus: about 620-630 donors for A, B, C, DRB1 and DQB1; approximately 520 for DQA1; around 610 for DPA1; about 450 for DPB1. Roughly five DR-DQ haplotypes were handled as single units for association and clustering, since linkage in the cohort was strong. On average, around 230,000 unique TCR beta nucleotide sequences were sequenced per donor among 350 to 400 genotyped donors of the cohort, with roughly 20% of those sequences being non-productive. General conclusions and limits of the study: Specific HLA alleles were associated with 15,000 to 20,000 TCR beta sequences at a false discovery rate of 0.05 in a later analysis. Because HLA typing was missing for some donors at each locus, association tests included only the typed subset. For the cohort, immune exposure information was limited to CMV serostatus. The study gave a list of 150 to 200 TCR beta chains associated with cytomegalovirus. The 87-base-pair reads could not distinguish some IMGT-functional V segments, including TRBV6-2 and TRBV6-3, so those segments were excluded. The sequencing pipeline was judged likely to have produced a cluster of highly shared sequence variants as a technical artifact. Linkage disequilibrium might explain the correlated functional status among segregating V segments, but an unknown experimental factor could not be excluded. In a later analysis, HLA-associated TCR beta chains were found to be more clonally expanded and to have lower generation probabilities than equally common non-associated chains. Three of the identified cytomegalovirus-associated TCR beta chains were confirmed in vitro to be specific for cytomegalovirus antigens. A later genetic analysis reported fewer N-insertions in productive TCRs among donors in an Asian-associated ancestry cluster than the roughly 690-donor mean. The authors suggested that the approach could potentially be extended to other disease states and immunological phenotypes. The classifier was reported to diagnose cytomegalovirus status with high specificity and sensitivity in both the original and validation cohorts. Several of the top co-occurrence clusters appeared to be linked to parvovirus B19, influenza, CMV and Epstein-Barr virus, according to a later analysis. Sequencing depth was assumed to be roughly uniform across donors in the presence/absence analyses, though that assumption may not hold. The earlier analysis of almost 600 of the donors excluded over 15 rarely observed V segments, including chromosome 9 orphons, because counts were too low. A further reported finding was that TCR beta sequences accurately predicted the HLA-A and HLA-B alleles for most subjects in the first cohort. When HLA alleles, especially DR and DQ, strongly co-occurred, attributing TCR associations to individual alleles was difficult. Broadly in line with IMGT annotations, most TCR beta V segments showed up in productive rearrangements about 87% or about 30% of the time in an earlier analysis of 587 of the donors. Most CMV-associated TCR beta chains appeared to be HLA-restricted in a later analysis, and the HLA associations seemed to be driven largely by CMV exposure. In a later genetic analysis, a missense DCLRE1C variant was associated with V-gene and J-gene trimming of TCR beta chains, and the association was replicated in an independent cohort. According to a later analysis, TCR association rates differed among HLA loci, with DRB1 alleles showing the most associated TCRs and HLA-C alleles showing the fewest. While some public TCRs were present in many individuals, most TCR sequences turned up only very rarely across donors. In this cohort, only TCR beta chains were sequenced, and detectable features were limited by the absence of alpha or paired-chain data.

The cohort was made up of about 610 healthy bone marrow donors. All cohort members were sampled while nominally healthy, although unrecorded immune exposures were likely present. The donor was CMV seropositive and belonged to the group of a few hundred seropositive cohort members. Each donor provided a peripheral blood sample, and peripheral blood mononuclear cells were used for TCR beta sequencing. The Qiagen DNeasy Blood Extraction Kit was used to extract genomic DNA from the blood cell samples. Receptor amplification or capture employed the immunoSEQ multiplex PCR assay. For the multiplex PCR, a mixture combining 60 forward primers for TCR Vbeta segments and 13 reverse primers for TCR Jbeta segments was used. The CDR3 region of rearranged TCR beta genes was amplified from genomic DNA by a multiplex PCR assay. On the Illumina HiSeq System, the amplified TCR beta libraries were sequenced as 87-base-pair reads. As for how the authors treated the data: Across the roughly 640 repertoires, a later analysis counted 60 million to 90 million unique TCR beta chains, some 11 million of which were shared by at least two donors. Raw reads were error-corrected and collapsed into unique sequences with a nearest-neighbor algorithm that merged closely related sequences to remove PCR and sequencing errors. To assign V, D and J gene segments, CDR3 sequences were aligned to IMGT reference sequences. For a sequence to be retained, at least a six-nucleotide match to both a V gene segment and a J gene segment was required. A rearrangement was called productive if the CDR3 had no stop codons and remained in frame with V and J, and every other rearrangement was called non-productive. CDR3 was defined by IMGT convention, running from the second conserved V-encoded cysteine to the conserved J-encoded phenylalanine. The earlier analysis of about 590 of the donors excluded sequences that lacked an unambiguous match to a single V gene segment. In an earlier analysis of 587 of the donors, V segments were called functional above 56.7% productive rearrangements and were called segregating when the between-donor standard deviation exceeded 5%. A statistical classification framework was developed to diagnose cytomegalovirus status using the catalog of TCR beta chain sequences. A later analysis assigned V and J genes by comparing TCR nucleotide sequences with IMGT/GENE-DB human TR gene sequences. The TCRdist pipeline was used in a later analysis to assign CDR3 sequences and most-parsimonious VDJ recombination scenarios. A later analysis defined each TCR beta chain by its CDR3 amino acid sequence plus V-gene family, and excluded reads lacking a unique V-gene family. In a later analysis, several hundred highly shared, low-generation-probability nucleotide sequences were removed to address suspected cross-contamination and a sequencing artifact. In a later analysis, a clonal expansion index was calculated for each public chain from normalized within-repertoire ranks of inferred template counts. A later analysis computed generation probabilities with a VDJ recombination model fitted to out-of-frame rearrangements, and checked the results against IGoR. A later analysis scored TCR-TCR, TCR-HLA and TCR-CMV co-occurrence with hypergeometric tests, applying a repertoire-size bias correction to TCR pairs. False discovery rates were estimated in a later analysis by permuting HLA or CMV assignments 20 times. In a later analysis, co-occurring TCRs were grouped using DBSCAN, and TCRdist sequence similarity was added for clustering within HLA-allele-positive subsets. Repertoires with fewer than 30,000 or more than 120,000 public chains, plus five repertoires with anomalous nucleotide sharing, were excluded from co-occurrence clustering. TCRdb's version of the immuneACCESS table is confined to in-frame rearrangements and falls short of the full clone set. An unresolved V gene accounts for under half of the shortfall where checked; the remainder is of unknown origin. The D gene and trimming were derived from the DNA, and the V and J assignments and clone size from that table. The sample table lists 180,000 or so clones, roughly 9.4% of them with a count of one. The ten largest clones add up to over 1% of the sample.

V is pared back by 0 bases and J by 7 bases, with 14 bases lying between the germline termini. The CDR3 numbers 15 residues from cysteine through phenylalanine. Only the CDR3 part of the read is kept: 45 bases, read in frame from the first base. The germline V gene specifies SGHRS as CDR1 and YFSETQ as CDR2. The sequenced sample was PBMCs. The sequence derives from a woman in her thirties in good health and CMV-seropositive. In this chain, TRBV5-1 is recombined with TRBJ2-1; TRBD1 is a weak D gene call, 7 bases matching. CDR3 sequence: CASSLGQGGGNEQFF. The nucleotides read TGCGCCAGCAGCTTGGGACAGGGAGGAGGGAATGAGCAGTTCTTC.